One sample yielded the 14 T cell receptor beta chains listed below, sequenced in a study of cytomegalovirus exposure and HLA in healthy donors (dated by TCRdb to about 2017). Receptor libraries were prepared by the immunoSEQ multiplex PCR assay. A mixture of 60 forward primers for TCR Vbeta segments and 13 reverse primers for TCR Jbeta segments was used in the multiplex PCR. This immuneACCESS table, as held by TCRdb, lists in-frame sequences with V and J called but not all clones. Of the missing ones, under half trace to an unresolved V gene in checked studies; the others have no known cause. Across this sample there are approximately 130,000 clones, with 75% to 90% seen only once. The ten largest make up less than 7% of the sample. Sequenced material: PBMCs. Every receptor here comes from a woman aged 25 to 39 in good health and CMV-seropositive.

The CDR3, as DNA: TGTGCCAGCAGTTATGCGGGGACCTTGAACACTGAAGCTTTCTTT. It encodes CASSYAGTLNTEAFF. V and J are TRBV6-5 and TRBJ1-1, with D possibly matching TRBD1 (5 bases). This CDR3 is 15 amino acids long. From germline, CDR1 is MNHEY and CDR2 SVGAGI. Between the trimmed V and J ends, which lost 3 bases and 0 bases, there was a span of 11 bases.

This clone was observed once. This sequence joins TRBV4-1 and TRBJ2-2; D remains ambiguous. CDR3 length: 14 residues. CDR1 and CDR2 from the germline V gene are MGHRA and YSYEKL. The V end lost 4 bases, the J end lost 8 bases, and 14 bases lay between the germline ends. CDR3 in amino acids: CASSPSPAAGELFF. CDR3 nucleotide sequence: TGCGCCAGCAGCCCCTCCCCCGCGGCAGGGGAGCTGTTTTTT.

The chain carries TRBV27 and TRBJ2-7; D may be TRBD2 (9 bases). Germline CDR1 reads MNHEY; CDR2 reads SMNVEV (reference sequence). V was clipped by 5 bases and J by 0 bases, with 29 bases between them. CDR3 length: 20 amino acids. CDR3 bases: TGTGCCAGCAGTCCATACGACAGGGGAGGAGCGGGAGGCCTCTCCTACGAGCAGTACTTC. Residues: CASSPYDRGGAGGLSYEQYF.

The gene calls are TRBV6-1 and TRBJ1-5, with 8 bases aligning to TRBD1. This CDR3 is 15 amino acids long. Germline-derived CDR1 and CDR2 are MNHNS and SASEGT. Losses at the gene ends were 5 bases for V and 11 bases for J; bases not matched to a gene: 14. CDR3 in amino acids: CASSKTRQGSLAQHF. In nucleotides, the CDR3 is TGTGCCAGCAGTAAAACTCGACAGGGGTCATTAGCCCAGCATTTT.

The chain couples TRBV27 to TRBJ2-5, with TRBD2 identical over 10 bases. J was trimmed by 11 bases and V by 5 bases; bases with no gene match: 17. Germline values: CDR1 MNHEY, CDR2 SMNVEV (reference sequence). The CDR3 is 16 amino acids. CDR3 protein: CASSPRRGSGGARQYF. The DNA of the CDR3 is TGTGCCAGCAGTCCCCGCCGAGGGAGCGGGGGGGCTCGTCAGTACTTC.

A single count supports this clone. CDR3 bases: TGCGCCAGCAGCTTGGCCGCAGGGGCCGTATACACCGGGGAGCTGTTTTTT. It translates to CASSLAAGAVYTGELFF. This sequence joins TRBV5-1 and TRBJ2-2, with TRBD1 as a possible D gene (6 bases). The V gene's germline CDR1 is SGHRS and CDR2 YFSETQ. The CDR3 has 17 amino acids. V was cut by 0 bases and J by 3 bases, with 15 bases left in between.

The V gene is TRBV10-3, the J gene TRBJ2-1, with D possibly being TRBD2 (7 bases). This CDR3 has 13 residues. Trimming removed 10 bases at V and 0 bases at J, with 10 bases between. Per germline, CDR1 ENHRY and CDR2 SYGVKD. The CDR3: CATRGASYNEQFF. The CDR3 region has the DNA TGTGCCACCCGGGGGGCCTCCTACAATGAGCAGTTCTTC.

V usage is TRBV30 and J usage is TRBJ1-1; the D is unclear. The length of the CDR3 is 13 residues. Trimming pared 1 base from V and 1 base from J, leaving 7 bases between. From germline, CDR1 is GTSNPN and CDR2 SVGIG (reference sequence). CDR3 in amino acids: CAWSEGENTEAFF. CDR3 bases: TGTGCCTGGAGTGAGGGAGAGAACACTGAAGCTTTCTTT.

This chain uses TRBV6-1 with TRBJ2-1, with D possibly matching TRBD2 (5 bases). V lost 5 bases and J 9 bases, leaving 5 bases between the germline ends. The V gene's germline CDR1 is MNHNS and CDR2 SASEGT. This CDR3 spans 10 amino acids. CDR3 nucleotide sequence: TGTGCCAGCAGTCTAGCTGAGCAGTTCTTC. This sequence encodes CASSLAEQFF.

This chain joins TRBV7-8 and TRBJ1-5; TRBD1 is a possible D gene (5 bases). Germline V gene sequence: CDR1 SGHVS, CDR2 FQNEAQ. The CDR3 contains 16 residues. Deletions cut 2 bases from V and 4 bases from J, with 15 bases between. CDR3 nucleotides: TGTGCCAGCAGCTTACTCGACCTTGGACAAAATCAGCCCCAGCATTTT. Translated, it gives CASSLLDLGQNQPQHF.

With respect to this clone: Mismatch with germline at one junction end may stem from a read error. The rearrangement joins TRBV28 to TRBJ1-1; no clear D gene. Germline CDR1 reads MDHEN; CDR2 reads SYDVKM. The CDR3 totals 14 residues. This CDR3 reads CAGSSPFLVTEAFF. CDR3 DNA sequence: TGTGCCGGCAGTTCCCCCTTCTTAGTCACTGAAGCTTTCTTT.

The chain carries TRBV6-1 and TRBJ2-4; weak D call: TRBD1 (5 bases). V dropped 10 bases and J dropped 5 bases, with 18 bases sitting between them. The germline CDR1 and CDR2 sequences are MNHNS and SASEGT. The CDR3 loop spans 14 amino acids. The CDR3 DNA follows: TGTGCCACATCGACAGACACGATTGAAAACATTCAGTACTTC. Translating gives CATSTDTIENIQYF.

The V and J genes are TRBV4-2 and TRBJ2-5, with D maybe TRBD2 (6 bases). Trimming took off 1 base at V and 3 bases at J, with 18 bases between the two ends. From germline, CDR1 is LGHNA and CDR2 YNFKEQ. CDR3 length: 17 amino acids. The CDR3 is CASSQGVDRRGEETQYF. CDR3 DNA: TGTGCCAGCAGCCAAGGCGTAGATCGGCGGGGAGAAGAGACCCAGTACTTC.

The CDR3 DNA is TGTGCCAGCAGCTTGGGGGGGCTGGGGGCGATCAATCAGCCCCAGCATTTT. Translating it yields CASSLGGLGAINQPQHF. This chain links TRBV5-8 with TRBJ1-5, with D possibly TRBD1 on 6 matching bases. The CDR3 runs 17 residues. CDR1 is SGHTS and CDR2 is YDEGEE in the germline V gene. V was pared by 0 bases and J by 3 bases, with 16 bases between.